This TCR beta chain was observed in a study of regulatory T cells in long-lasting Graves disease. This clonotype was observed at least ten times. As yet, its antigen is unknown. Time point meaning: newly diagnosed GD, antithyroid drugs for less than 3 months. Isolated PBMC RNA provided the starting material for the TCR library. Study-wide results and limits: With persistent disease, TRBV28, TRBJ1-2 and TRBJ2-5 were the favored segments. The number of shared public clonotypes was higher in persistent patients (2,741) than new patients (more than 850).

Losses at the gene ends were 0 bases for V and 4 bases for J; bases not matched to a gene: 6. CDR1 MNHEY and CDR2 SVGAGI come from the germline V gene. This CDR3 has 16 residues. Construction of the TCR beta libraries employed iRepertoire HTBI primers in conjunction with Arm-PCR of CDR3 regions. MiXCR was run by TCRdb on the multiplex PCR reads, yielding one entry per CDR3 protein. The table includes roughly 440,000 distinct CDR3 sequences, approximately 16% detected once. The same data also contributed to another study, on T cells in Graves' hyperthyroidism and ophthalmopathy. From that paper: A 13 V-J model separated ophthalmopathy from stable hyperthyroidism.

V and J are TRBV6-5 and TRBJ1-5; TRBD1 aligns across 7 bases. This receptor was identified in a woman in her late teens or twenties with Graves disease. The source material was peripheral blood mononuclear cells (PBMCs), sampled at new diagnosis, from a patient treated with antithyroid drugs. The CDR3, as DNA: TGTGCCAGCAGTTACTCGAGTCCAGGGGGTAATCAGCCCCAGCATTTT. Amino acids: CASSYSSPGGNQPQHF.